The clone carrying this TCR beta chain was seen more than once but under ten times. The V end was cut by 5 bases, the J end by 9 bases, with 29 bases between. The germline V gene has CDR1 LGHDT and CDR2 YNNKEL (reference sequence). The CDR3 spans 17 residues. The record originates from a study of blood T cell repertoires in COVID-19. The overall study: From the United States, Italy and Spain came samples of acute and convalescent COVID-19. T cells, B-cell-depleted T cells, or PBMCs supplied cDNA or gDNA.

The protocol was immunoSEQ multiplex PCR, while the TCRdb copy is restricted to in-frame clones and leaves out a portion. The data contain about 58,000 clones, 60% to 85% of them singletons. This chain links TRBV3-1 (or the pseudogene TRBV3-2) with TRBJ2-7; D is possibly TRBD2 (6 bases). This clonotype originated in a human donor in a cohort sampled during active COVID-19. Sequencing was performed on peripheral blood. CDR3 DNA sequence: TGTGCCAGCAGCTCCCTCCACAAACTAGCCCCGGCTATGGCGCAGTACTTC. It translates to CASSSLHKLAPAMAQYF.